Below are 16 T cell receptor beta chains sequenced from a single sample in a study of blood T cell repertoires in COVID-19. The data were produced by immunoSEQ multiplex PCR, yet TCRdb's version contains in-frame clones alone and is incomplete. The sample shows about 70,000 clones, about nine tenths of them seen only once. Sequences were obtained from peripheral blood. These receptors were obtained from a woman under 30 with acute or convalescent COVID-19.

V is TRBV6-5 and J is TRBJ1-6; TRBD1 agrees at 8 bases. CDR1 MNHEY and CDR2 SVGAGI come from the germline V gene. V lost 7 bases and J lost 9; bases outside the gene matches: 8. The CDR3 runs to 14 residues. The CDR3 protein is CASTPGQGASPLHF. The CDR3 coding sequence is TGTGCCAGCACCCCAGGGCAGGGGGCTTCACCCCTCCACTTT.

This clone was counted between two and nine times. V and J are TRBV28 and TRBJ1-2; 10 bases fit TRBD1. The J segment lost 6 bases and the V segment lost 5 bases, leaving 6 bases of the junction unmatched. Looked up from germline, CDR1 is MDHEN and CDR2 is SYDVKM. This CDR3 is 14 amino acids long. CDR3 DNA: TGTGCCAGCAGTAGGGGACAGGGGAGGGATGGCTACACCTTC. Translated, it gives CASSRGQGRDGYTF.

V is TRBV6-2 or TRBV6-3 and J is TRBJ2-1, with D unclear. Trimming left V 2 bases short and J 6 bases short, with 8 bases between. Germline V gene data show CDR1 as MNHEY and CDR2 as SVGEGT. The CDR3 covers 13 residues. DNA of the CDR3: TGTGCCAGCAGTTACGGCAAATTCAATGAGCAGTTCTTC. Protein product: CASSYGKFNEQFF.

The chain combines TRBV30 with TRBJ1-2; D is undetermined. The germline gives CDR1 GTSNPN, CDR2 SVGIG (reference sequence). Trimming pared 2 bases from V and 4 bases from J, leaving 14 bases between. The CDR3 loop spans 14 amino acids. CDR3 nucleotide sequence: TGTGCCTGGAGTTGGACTGAGATTCCCTATGGCTACACCTTC. Translating it yields CAWSWTEIPYGYTF.

The chain uses TRBV18 and TRBJ2-7, with D possibly being TRBD1 (6 bases). The germline V gene has CDR1 KGHSH and CDR2 LQKENI. This CDR3 contains 17 residues. V was clipped by 2 bases and J by 2 bases, with 19 bases between them. In DNA, the CDR3 is TGTGCCAGCTCACCAGGGGTGGGCAGGGGCTACCCCTACGAGCAGTACTTC. Amino acids: CASSPGVGRGYPYEQYF.

The chain recombines TRBV24-1 with TRBJ2-2; TRBD2 matches 7 bases. This CDR3 is 15 amino acids long. Germline V gene lookup returns CDR1 KGHDR and CDR2 SFDVKD. Trimming took 3 bases from V and 6 from J; bases not matched to a gene: 6. CDR3 coding DNA: TGTGCCACCAGTGATCCACGTCGGGGGGCCGGGGAGCTGTTTTTT. Translated, it gives CATSDPRRGAGELFF.

By proportion, this clone is medium-sized. CDR3 sequence (DNA): TGTGCCAGCAGCTTGGCTGGGGGAGCGGGCATTCAGTACTTC. This codes for CASSLAGGAGIQYF. This chain links TRBV5-8 with TRBJ2-4, with D tentatively TRBD2 (6 bases). The V end was cut by 0 bases, the J end by 9 bases, with 13 bases between. The CDR3 totals 14 residues. Germline CDR1 and CDR2: SGHTS and YDEGEE.

In this sample, this clone turned up a few times. The gene calls are TRBV19 and TRBJ1-4; D gene unclear. The germline V gene has CDR1 LNHDA and CDR2 SQIVND (reference sequence). The CDR3 runs to 13 residues. The V gene lost 2 bases and the J gene lost 5 bases, with 6 bases spanning the gap. As DNA, the CDR3 is TGTGCCAGTAGTATAACACCGAATGAAAAACTGTTTTTT. Its translation is CASSITPNEKLFF.

This clone was detected only a few times. This sequence joins TRBV5-1 and TRBJ2-2; 9 bases are a match to TRBD2. The J segment lost 0 bases and the V segment lost 5 bases, leaving 5 bases of the junction unmatched. The CDR3 is made up of 16 amino acids. Germline values: CDR1 SGHRS, CDR2 YFSETQ. The DNA of the CDR3 is TGCGCCAGCAGGGTAGCGGGGGTAACGAACACCGGGGAGCTGTTTTTT. Its translation is CASRVAGVTNTGELFF.

The rearrangement links TRBV30 to TRBJ1-3, with D possibly matching TRBD1 (5 bases). The V and J ends lost 2 bases and 0 bases respectively, with 11 bases between them. CDR3 size: 15 residues. Per germline, CDR1 GTSNPN and CDR2 SVGIG (reference sequence). The CDR3 nucleotides read TGTGCCTGGAGTTCGGGGGATTTCTCTGGAAACACCATATATTTT. This encodes CAWSSGDFSGNTIYF.

For this clone: One end of the junction fails to match germline, which may point to a read error. This rearrangement joins TRBV2 to TRBJ1-5; D is possibly TRBD1 (5 bases). The CDR3 spans 13 residues. Germline lookup yields CDR1 SNHLY and CDR2 FYNNEI. CDR3 amino acids: CACSVQGNQPQHF. CDR3 nucleotides: TGTGCCTGCAGTGTGCAGGGAAATCAGCCCCAGCATTTT. Filled out from reference TRBV2 and TRBJ1-5, the complete variable domain reads EPEVTQTPSHQVTQMGQEVILRCVPISNHLYFYWYRQILGQKVEFLVSFYNNEISEKSEIFDDQFSVERPDGSNFTLKIRSTKLEDSAMYFCACSVQGNQPQHFGDGTRLSIL.

The V and J genes are TRBV5-1 and TRBJ1-1; D gene unclear. There are 15 residues in the CDR3. V was trimmed by 0 bases and J by 5 bases, leaving 14 bases between them. Germline CDR1 reads SGHRS; CDR2 reads YFSETQ. CDR3 nucleotides: TGCGCCAGCAGCTTGGCCGGAGAAGGAGGGACTGAAGCTTTCTTT. Its translation is CASSLAGEGGTEAFF. Complete variable domain (other parts from reference TRBV5-1 and TRBJ1-1): KAGVTQTPRYLIKTRGQQVTLSCSPISGHRSVSWYQQTPGQGLQFLFEYFSETQRNKGNFPGRFSGRQFSNSRSEMNVSTLELGDSALYLCASSLAGEGGTEAFFGQGTRLTVV.

This chain joins TRBV2 and TRBJ1-3; TRBD1 matches at 8 bases. V lost 7 bases, J lost 3 bases, and 2 bases stayed unmatched. Germline lookup yields CDR1 SNHLY and CDR2 FYNNEI. The CDR3 is made up of 13 amino acids. DNA for the CDR3: TGTGCCAGCATTGGGACAGGTGGAAACACCATATATTTT. It is translated as CASIGTGGNTIYF.

The chain combines TRBV2 with TRBJ2-7, with D tentatively TRBD1 (5 bases). V was pared by 6 bases and J by 3 bases, with 12 bases between. CDR3 length equals 13 residues. From germline, CDR1 is SNHLY and CDR2 FYNNEI. The CDR3 sequence is CASRGLRSYEQYF. CDR3 DNA sequence: TGTGCCAGCAGGGGGCTGAGGAGCTACGAGCAGTACTTC.

The chain recombines TRBV2 with TRBJ2-5, with TRBD1 matching 7 bases. J gave up 2 bases and V 2 bases, and 17 bases lay outside the gene matches. The germline V gene has CDR1 SNHLY and CDR2 FYNNEI. The CDR3 covers 19 residues. Written as DNA, the CDR3 is TGTGCCAGCAGTGAAAGGAGGAAACCGGGACAGAACCCGCAAGAGACCCAGTACTTC. This gives the protein CASSERRKPGQNPQETQYF.

The chain uses TRBV10-2 and TRBJ1-1; TRBD1 aligns across 8 bases. This CDR3 region has 11 residues. The trim removed 10 bases at V and 5 bases at J, leaving 3 bases unmatched. Germline assignment: CDR1 WSHSY and CDR2 SAAADI. CDR3: CATRQGTEAFF. The CDR3 DNA is TGCGCCACCCGACAGGGGACTGAAGCTTTCTTT.